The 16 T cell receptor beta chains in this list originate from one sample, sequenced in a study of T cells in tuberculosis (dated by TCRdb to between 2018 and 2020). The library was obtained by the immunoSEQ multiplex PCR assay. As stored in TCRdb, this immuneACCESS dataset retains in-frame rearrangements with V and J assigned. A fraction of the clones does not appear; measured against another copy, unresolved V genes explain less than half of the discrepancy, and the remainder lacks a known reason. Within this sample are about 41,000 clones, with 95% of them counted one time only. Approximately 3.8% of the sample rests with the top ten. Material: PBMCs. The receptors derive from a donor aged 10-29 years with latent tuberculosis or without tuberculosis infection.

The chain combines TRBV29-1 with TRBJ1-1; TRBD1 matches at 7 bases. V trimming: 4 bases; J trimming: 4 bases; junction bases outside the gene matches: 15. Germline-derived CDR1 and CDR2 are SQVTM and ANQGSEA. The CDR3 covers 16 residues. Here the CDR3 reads CSVAFYFRGTATEAFF. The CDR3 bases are TGCAGCGTTGCTTTCTACTTCAGAGGGACAGCCACTGAAGCTTTCTTT.

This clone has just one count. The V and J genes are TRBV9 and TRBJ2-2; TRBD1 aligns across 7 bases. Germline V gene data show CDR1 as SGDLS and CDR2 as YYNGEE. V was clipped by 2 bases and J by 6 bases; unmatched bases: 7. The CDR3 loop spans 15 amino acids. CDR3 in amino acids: CASSVTGEESGELFF. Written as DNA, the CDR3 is TGTGCCAGCAGCGTTACAGGGGAAGAGTCCGGGGAGCTGTTTTTT.

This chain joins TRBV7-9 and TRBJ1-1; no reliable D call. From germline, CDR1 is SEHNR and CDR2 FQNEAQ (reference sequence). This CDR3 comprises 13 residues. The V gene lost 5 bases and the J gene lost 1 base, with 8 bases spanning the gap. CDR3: CASSLSKNTEAFF. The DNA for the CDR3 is TGTGCCAGCAGCCTCTCTAAGAACACTGAAGCTTTCTTT.

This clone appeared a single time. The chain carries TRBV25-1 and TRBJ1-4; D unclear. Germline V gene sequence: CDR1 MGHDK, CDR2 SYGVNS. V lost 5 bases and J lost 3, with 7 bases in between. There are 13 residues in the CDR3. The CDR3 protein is CASSRAANEKLFF. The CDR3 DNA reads TGTGCCAGCAGTCGAGCTGCTAATGAAAAACTGTTTTTT.

DNA of the CDR3: TGTGCCAGCTCCCAGGTCAGGGGCTACACCGGGGAGCTGTTTTTT. Amino acids: CASSQVRGYTGELFF. The genes are TRBV27 and TRBJ2-2, with D possibly TRBD1 on 6 matching bases. V dropped 8 bases and J dropped 3 bases, with 16 bases sitting between them. CDR3 length equals 15 residues. In germline, CDR1 is MNHEY, CDR2 SMNVEV (reference sequence).

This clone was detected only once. The CDR3 region is CASSSARGTNEKLFF. The CDR3 coding sequence is TGTGCCAGCAGTTCGGCGCGGGGAACTAATGAAAAACTGTTTTTT. The chain uses TRBV5-6 and TRBJ1-4; D is unresolved. V lost 5 bases to trimming and J lost 1 base, with 12 bases between them. Germline lookup yields CDR1 SGHDT and CDR2 YYEEEE. The CDR3 is 15 amino acids. Complete variable domain (other parts from reference TRBV5-6 and TRBJ1-4): DAGVTQSPTHLIKTRGQQVTLRCSPKSGHDTVSWYQQALGQGPQFIFQYYEEEERQRGNFPDRFSGHQFPNYSSELNVNALLLGDSALYLCASSSARGTNEKLFFGSGTQLSVL.

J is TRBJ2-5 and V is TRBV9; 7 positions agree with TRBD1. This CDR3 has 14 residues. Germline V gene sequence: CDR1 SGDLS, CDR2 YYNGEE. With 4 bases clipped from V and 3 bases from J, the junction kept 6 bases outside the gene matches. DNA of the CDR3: TGTGCCAGCAGCCCTAGTGGGACAGAAGAGACCCAGTACTTC. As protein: CASSPSGTEETQYF.

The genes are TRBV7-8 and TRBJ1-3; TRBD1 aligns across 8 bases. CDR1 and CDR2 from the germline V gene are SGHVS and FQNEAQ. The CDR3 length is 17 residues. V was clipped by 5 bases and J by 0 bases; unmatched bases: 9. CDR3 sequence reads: CASSTRQGPNSGNTIYF. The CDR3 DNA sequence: TGTGCCAGCAGCACTAGACAGGGGCCCAACTCTGGAAACACCATATATTTT.

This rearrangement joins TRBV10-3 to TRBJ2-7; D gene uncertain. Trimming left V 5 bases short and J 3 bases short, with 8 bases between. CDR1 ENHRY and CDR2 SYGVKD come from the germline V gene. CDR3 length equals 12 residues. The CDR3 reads CAISSENYEQYF. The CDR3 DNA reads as TGTGCCATCAGTAGCGAGAACTACGAGCAGTACTTC.

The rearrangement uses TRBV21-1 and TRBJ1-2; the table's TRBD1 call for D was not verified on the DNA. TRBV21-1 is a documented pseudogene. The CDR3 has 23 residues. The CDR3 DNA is TGTGCCAGCAGCACAGAAGCCATCCCCCCCCCACGGAGACAGGAGGCGGTTGACTATGGCTACACCTTC. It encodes CASSTEAIPPPRRQEAVDYGYTF.

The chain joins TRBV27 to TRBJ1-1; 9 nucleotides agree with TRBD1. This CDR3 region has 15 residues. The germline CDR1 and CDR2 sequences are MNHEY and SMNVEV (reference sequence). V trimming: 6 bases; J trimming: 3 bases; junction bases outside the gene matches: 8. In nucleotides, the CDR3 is TGTGCCAGCAGCGCAGGGACAGGGAGGGACACTGAAGCTTTCTTT. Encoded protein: CASSAGTGRDTEAFF.

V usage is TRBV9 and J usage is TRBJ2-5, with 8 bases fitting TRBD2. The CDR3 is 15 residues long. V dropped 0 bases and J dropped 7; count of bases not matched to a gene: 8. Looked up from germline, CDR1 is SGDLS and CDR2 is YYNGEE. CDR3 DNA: TGTGCCAGCAGCGTAGATCTACTAGCGGATAGGACCCAGTACTTC. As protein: CASSVDLLADRTQYF. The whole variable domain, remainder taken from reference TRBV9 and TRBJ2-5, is DSGVTQTPKHLITATGQRVTLRCSPRSGDLSVYWYQQSLDQGLQFLIQYYNGEERAKGNILERFSAQQFPDLHSELNLSSLELGDSALYFCASSVDLLADRTQYFGPGTRLLVL.

The CDR3, as DNA: TGTGCCAGCAGTCATTCGACAGGGACCCCCTACGAGCAGTACTTC. Translating gives CASSHSTGTPYEQYF. The chain carries TRBV6-5 and TRBJ2-7; TRBD1 matches at 7 bases. The CDR3 length is 15 residues. Trimming cost V 5 bases and J 2 bases; bases outside gene matches: 9. Germline loops: CDR1 MNHEY, CDR2 SVGAGI.

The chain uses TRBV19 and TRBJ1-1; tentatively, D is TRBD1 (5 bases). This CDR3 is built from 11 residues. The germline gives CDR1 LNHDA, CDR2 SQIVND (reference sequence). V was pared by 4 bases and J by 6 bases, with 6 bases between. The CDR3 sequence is CASSTGAEAFF. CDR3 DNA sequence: TGTGCCAGTAGTACGGGGGCTGAAGCTTTCTTT.

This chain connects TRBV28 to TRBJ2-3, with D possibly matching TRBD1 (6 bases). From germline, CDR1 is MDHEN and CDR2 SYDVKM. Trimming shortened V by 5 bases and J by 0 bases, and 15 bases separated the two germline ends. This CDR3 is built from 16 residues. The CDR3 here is CASSPLQGHSTDTQYF. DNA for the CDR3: TGTGCCAGCAGTCCCCTGCAGGGACATAGCACAGATACGCAGTATTTT.

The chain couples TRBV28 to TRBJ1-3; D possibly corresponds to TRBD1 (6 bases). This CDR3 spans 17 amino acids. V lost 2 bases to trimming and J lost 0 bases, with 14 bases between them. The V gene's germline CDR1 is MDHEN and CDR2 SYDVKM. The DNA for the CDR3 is TGTGCCAGCAGTTTAGGTTCCAGGGGACGCTCTGGAAACACCATATATTTT. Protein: CASSLGSRGRSGNTIYF.